Below are 9 T cell receptor beta chains sequenced from a single sample in a study of shared clonotypes between healthy human individuals. Sequencing used immunoSEQ multiplex PCR; TCRdb keeps in-frame clones, though not all of them. The profile shows 850,000 to 1,200,000 clones, 75% of them singletons. The sequenced sample was memory CD4+ T cells sorted from blood. The subset here: CD45RA-negative fraction. Every receptor here comes from a man aged 18 to 35 in good health.

The J gene is TRBJ2-3, the V gene TRBV5-4, with D possibly matching TRBD2 (6 bases). The CDR3 spans 15 residues. CDR1 and CDR2 from the germline V gene are SGHNT and YYREEE (reference sequence). The germline V and J ends were trimmed by 0 bases and 0 bases, with 8 bases remaining between them. CDR3 loop: CASSLGLDSTDTQYF. In DNA, the CDR3 is TGTGCCAGCAGCTTGGGACTAGATAGCACAGATACGCAGTATTTT. The full variable domain, with the rest looked up from reference TRBV5-4 and TRBJ2-3, is ETGVTQSPTHLIKTRGQQVTLRCSSQSGHNTVSWYQQALGQGPQFIFQYYREEENGRGNFPPRFSGLQFPNYSSELNVNALELDDSALYLCASSLGLDSTDTQYFGPGTRLTVL.

This rearrangement joins TRBV18 to TRBJ1-4, with D hard to call. Germline values: CDR1 KGHSH, CDR2 LQKENI. There are 15 residues in the CDR3. Trimming removed 6 bases from V and 7 bases from J, with 18 bases in between. The CDR3 spells CASSSLGLGIEKLFF. CDR3 DNA: TGTGCCAGCTCGTCCCTCGGACTCGGCATTGAAAAACTGTTTTTT.

In this sample, this clone turned up many times. CDR3 sequence reads: CASSLTSGGYNEQFF. The CDR3 nucleotides read TGTGCCAGCAGCTTAACTAGCGGGGGTTACAATGAGCAGTTCTTC. The rearrangement joins TRBV7-8 to TRBJ2-1; TRBD2 aligns across 11 bases. The CDR3 length is 15 residues. Trimming at V came to 2 bases and at J to 4 bases, leaving 1 base not matched to a gene. Germline lookup yields CDR1 SGHVS and CDR2 FQNEAQ.

The chain combines TRBV5-4 with TRBJ2-7; TRBD2 matches at 8 bases. From germline, CDR1 is SGHNT and CDR2 YYREEE (reference sequence). This CDR3 is built from 15 residues. Unmatched junction bases numbered 9, after V lost 3 bases and J lost 4 bases. CDR3: CASSSMGLDVYEQYF. DNA for the CDR3: TGTGCCAGCAGCTCGATGGGACTAGATGTGTACGAGCAGTACTTC.

The V call is TRBV7-3, the J call TRBJ2-3; 8 nucleotides match TRBD2. This CDR3 is built from 15 residues. Germline V gives CDR1 SGHTA, CDR2 FQGTGA. V gave up 4 bases and J gave up 0 bases; unmatched junction bases: 3. DNA for the CDR3: TGTGCCAGCAGCTCCCGGGGGGGCAGCACAGATACGCAGTATTTT. This codes for CASSSRGGSTDTQYF.

This rearrangement joins TRBV25-1 to TRBJ2-7, with TRBD1 identical over 8 bases. With 2 bases clipped from V and 6 bases from J, the junction kept 9 bases outside the gene matches. Per the germline V gene, CDR1 is MGHDK and CDR2 is SYGVNS. This CDR3 region has 15 residues. The CDR3 bases are TGTGCCAGCAGTGAAGGAAGACAGGGGCGCCGCGAGCAGTACTTC. Translated: CASSEGRQGRREQYF.

The CDR3 is CASSSSGANTGELFF. CDR3 in DNA: TGTGCCAGCAGCTCTAGCGGAGCGAACACCGGGGAGCTGTTTTTT. J is TRBJ2-2 and V is TRBV7-2; 7 nucleotides line up with TRBD2. Trimming cost V 4 bases and J 0 bases; bases outside gene matches: 2. The CDR3 has 15 residues. Germline assignment: CDR1 SGHTA and CDR2 FQGNSA.

The chain joins TRBV5-6 to TRBJ1-4; a weak D match, TRBD1 (6 bases). The CDR3 consists of 13 residues. CDR1 and CDR2 from the germline V gene are SGHDT and YYEEEE. V gave up 1 base and J gave up 8 bases, with 9 bases separating them. The CDR3 loop is CASSLTGIEKLFF. The CDR3 region has the DNA TGTGCCAGCAGCTTGACAGGGATAGAAAAACTGTTTTTT.

This sequence joins TRBV7-2 and TRBJ2-1; D is perhaps TRBD1 (6 bases). Germline loops: CDR1 SGHTA, CDR2 FQGNSA. Trimming cost V 6 bases and J 10 bases, with 22 bases left between them. The CDR3 totals 15 residues. The CDR3 coding sequence is TGTGCCAGCAGGTCTCAGGGGAGCTGGCTGGGAGAGCAGTTCTTC. Translation gives CASRSQGSWLGEQFF.